The sequence of this TCR beta chain was determined in a study of vaccination and CD4 T cells after COVID-19. The overall study: Collection of post-COVID samples occurred a median around 96 days after diagnosis, spanning a range of 35 to 161. Overlapping SARS-CoV-2, HCoV-NL63, HCoV-OC43 and HCoV-229E spike peptides were used to stimulate cells.

Trimming shortened V by 4 bases and J by 1 base, and 9 bases separated the two germline ends. Looked up from germline, CDR1 is SGHDT and CDR2 is YYEEEE. The CDR3 is made up of 15 amino acids. The treatment is: roughly 10-day PBMC culture with coronavirus spike peptide pools or control peptides (ViraFEST assay). Sequence data for DNA of cultured CD4+ T cells were generated by the Oncomine TCR Beta short-read assay. A single record per CDR3 protein comes from TCRdb applying MiXCR to the PCR reads. The table records under 15,000 distinct CDR3 sequences, around 64% of them present only once. As concerns this clonotype: The antigen is not known.

The sequence was obtained from a human donor who had recovered from COVID-19. The chain carries TRBV5-6 and TRBJ1-6, with D hard to call. Sequenced material: CD4+ T cells from blood, cultured in vitro. CDR3 in amino acids: CASSASGSYNSPLHF. CDR3 bases: TGTGCCAGCAGCGCGTCGGGTTCCTATAATTCACCCCTCCACTTT.